The rows below give T cell receptor beta chains drawn from one sample of a study of blood T cell repertoires in COVID-19. Generated by immunoSEQ multiplex PCR, the TCRdb table keeps only in-frame clones and is missing some. The sample carries 210,000 or so clones, 65% to 90% recorded once. Sample: PBMCs or T cells enriched from blood (not recorded which). The receptors derive from a woman between 50 and 59 years old with acute COVID-19. Each CDR3 is given with its conserved first and last residue. A D gene is named only where the DNA matches it firmly. A row's size may be missing; if present it is once, few, many or a size class.

d_call | j_call | clone_size | v_call | cdr3_length | cdr3_nt | cdr3_aa
TRBD1 | TRBJ2-7 | once | TRBV18 | 16 | TGTGCCAGCTCACCACTAGGCCAGGGGGTATCCTACGAGCAGTACTTC | CASSPLGQGVSYEQYF
. | TRBJ1-1 | few | TRBV2 | 16 | TGTGCCAGCAGCCTCTTCGGGTCACTTACAAACACTGAAGCTTTCTTT | CASSLFGSLTNTEAFF
TRBD1 | TRBJ2-5 | . | TRBV5-1 | 13 | TGCGCCAGCAGGAGGACAGGGGAAGAGACCCAGTACTTC | CASRRTGEETQYF
TRBD1 | TRBJ1-5 | many | TRBV7-2 | 15 | TGTGCCAGCAGCCCTACAGGGGGCGGGATTCAGCCCCAGCATTTT | CASSPTGGGIQPQHF
TRBD2 | TRBJ2-7 | . | TRBV7-2 | 15 | TGTGCCAGCAGCTTCGGTGGTGGGGGGGGAGACGAGCAGTACTTC | CASSFGGGGGDEQYF
. | TRBJ2-5 | once | TRBV9 | 15 | TGTGCCAGCAGCGTAGGGTCAAAGAGAGAAGAGACCCAGTACTTC | CASSVGSKREETQYF
. | TRBJ2-1 | . | TRBV24-1 | 19 | TGTGCCACCAGTGATAGGGGGGGGGCTAGCAGAGACTCCTACAATGAGCAGTTCTTC | CATSDRGGASRDSYNEQFF
TRBD1 | TRBJ1-4 | . | TRBV27 | 14 | TGTGCCAGCCGTATAGGGACAGGGAGTGAAAAACTGTTTTTT | CASRIGTGSEKLFF
TRBD1 | TRBJ2-7 | . | TRBV7-9 | 15 | TGTGCCAGCAGCGTTACCGGGACAGGGTTTAACGAGCAGTACTTC | CASSVTGTGFNEQYF
TRBD1 | TRBJ1-4 | once | TRBV28 | 15 | TGTGCCAGCAGTCCGAACCAGGGGGCTAATGAAAAACTGTTTTTT | CASSPNQGANEKLFF
. | TRBJ1-1 | . | TRBV7-9 | 15 | TGTGCCAGCAGCTTAGCCGACAGGCCGAACACTGAAGCTTTCTTT | CASSLADRPNTEAFF
. | TRBJ1-1 | . | TRBV11-1 | 11 | TGTGCCAGCAGCGAGGATCGGGAAGCTTTCTTT | CASSEDREAFF
. | TRBJ1-2 | . | TRBV28 | 14 | TGTGCCACCGAAGCAATGGACATTAACTATGGCTACACCTTC | CATEAMDINYGYTF
. | TRBJ1-3 | . | TRBV7-6 | 15 | TGTGCCAGCAGCTTATCGGTTGGTTCTGGAAACACCATATATTTT | CASSLSVGSGNTIYF
. | TRBJ1-6 | . | TRBV7-6 | 15 | TGTGCCAGCAGCCTAACAGGGCCCCATAATTCACCCCTCCACTTT | CASSLTGPHNSPLHF
. | TRBJ2-5 | . | TRBV15 | 14 | TGTGCCACCAGCAGAGCTAGCCAGGGGGAGACCCAGTACTTC | CATSRASQGETQYF
TRBD1 | TRBJ2-7 | . | TRBV28 | 17 | TGTGCCAGCAGTTCCCCGTCTATTGGACAGGGTGCCTACGAGCAGTACTTC | CASSSPSIGQGAYEQYF
TRBD1 | TRBJ2-5 | once | TRBV12-3/TRBV12-4 | 12 | TGTGCCACCACGGGACAGGGGGAGACCCAGTACTTC | CATTGQGETQYF
TRBD1 | TRBJ1-6 | . | TRBV5-1 | 13 | TGCGCCAGCAGCCAAGGACAGGGGAGGCCCCTCCACTTT | CASSQGQGRPLHF
. | TRBJ2-2 | . | TRBV19 | 16 | TGTGCCAGTAGCGGGTCGGCAGGGTCGAACACCGGGGAGCTGTTTTTT | CASSGSAGSNTGELFF
TRBD1 | TRBJ1-3 | few | TRBV18 | 16 | TGTGCCAGCTCACCCGAGGGACAGGGATCTGGAAACACCATATATTTT | CASSPEGQGSGNTIYF
. | TRBJ2-2 | . | TRBV19 | 15 | TGTGCCAGTAGTATTGGGCAGGGGTTTATCGGGGAGCTGTTTTTT | CASSIGQGFIGELFF
TRBD1 | TRBJ2-3 | . | TRBV12-5 | 16 | TGTGCTAGTGGTTCTGGGACAGGTCTTGACACAGATACGCAGTATTTT | CASGSGTGLDTDTQYF
TRBD1 | TRBJ1-5 | . | TRBV5-5 | 14 | TGTGCCAGCAGCCCGGGACAGGGGAATCAGCCCCAGCATTTT | CASSPGQGNQPQHF
. | TRBJ1-4 | . | TRBV10-3 | 12 | TGTGCCATCAGCGGCGGCCTTGAAAAACTGTTTTTT | CAISGGLEKLFF
TRBD2 | TRBJ2-1 | . | TRBV4-1 | 20 | TGCGCCAGCAGCCAAGATCCCGGGACTAGCGGGGGGACTCTATACAATGAGCAGTTCTTC | CASSQDPGTSGGTLYNEQFF
TRBD1 | TRBJ2-7 | . | TRBV29-1 | 13 | TGCAGCGTTGACGGGACAGGGATGAACGAGCAGTACTTC | CSVDGTGMNEQYF
. | TRBJ2-5 | . | TRBV28 | 14 | TGTGCCAGCAGAAAAGGGGTTGGGCAAGAGACCCAGTACTTC | CASRKGVGQETQYF
. | TRBJ1-2 | . | TRBV28 | 13 | TGTGCCAGCAGTTTCTTGGGCAGCTATGGCTACACCTTC | CASSFLGSYGYTF
. | TRBJ2-5 | . | TRBV7-8 | 13 | TGTGCCAGCACCCGACAGGTCCAAGAGACCCAGTACTTC | CASTRQVQETQYF
. | TRBJ1-1 | . | TRBV6-2/TRBV6-3 | 14 | TGTGCCAGCAGTCTTGCAGGTTCGAACACTGAAGCTTTCTTT | CASSLAGSNTEAFF